This T cell receptor beta chain was sequenced during a study of blood T cells in healthy people across ages (dated by TCRdb to between 2015 and 2016). For the wider study: In model experiments, template switching captured roughly one uniquely barcoded TCR beta cDNA molecule for every two T cells. To avoid experimental bias, donors of different ages were randomly spread across the sequencing lanes. The study analyzed two additional independent replicas of 1 million unique cDNA reads from the same blood draw for two donors, one aged 18 to 29 and one aged 80 or older. Four age groups were formed from the donors: young (average roughly 15 years), middle-aged (approximately 40), aged (about 62) and long-lived (around 80). Using deep sequencing normalized with unique cDNA molecular identifiers, the study measured how TCR beta repertoire diversity changes with age.

Remarks on this clonotype: It lacks a known antigen. Qualities for individual bases were not recorded, and no much larger clone is one base off.

The germline V gene supplies CDR1 LGHNA and CDR2 YSLEER. The CDR3 measures 14 amino acids from cysteine to phenylalanine. Left in the record is the CDR3 DNA by itself, 42 bases read in frame from the first base. V loses 2 bases, J loses 9 bases, and the germline ends lie 14 bases apart. Library method: 5' RACE. Instrument used: Illumina HiSeq 2500. A second PCR of about 6 to 11 cycles was run with a J-beta primer mix and a sample-barcoded 5' primer. A unique molecular identifier was introduced onto each TCR beta cDNA molecule by a template-switch 5' adaptor carrying 12 random nucleotides. At least 2.5 million CDR3-containing paired-end reads were obtained from each sample. First-strand cDNA was synthesized from all RNA with the Mint cDNA synthesis kit, primed by a TRBC-specific oligonucleotide. After uracil-DNA glycosylase treatment, a first 18-cycle PCR used universal primers M1SS and BC2_uni_R on all cDNA. On the authors' methods: Each sample was normalized by randomly selecting 1 million high-quality reads, each carrying a distinct molecular identifier. Instead of being binned into consensus sequences, reads with shared molecular identifiers were discarded. MiTCR, run with a Q25 quality threshold and the strictest error-elimination algorithm, handled CDR3 identification, clonotype clustering and error correction. A nonparametric unseen species model with Euler transformation was used to estimate lower-bound total TCR beta diversity. TCRdb redid the processing of the public reads, applying fastp at Q25 and MiXCR, and retained in-frame beta chains. Each entry merges the rows of one CDR3 protein and shows their most common DNA and genes. V and J calls and clone size were set by TCRdb, not the authors. This sample comprises roughly 700,000 distinct CDR3 sequences, around 48% of them detected only once. The ten top clones hold roughly 31% of the sample.

The investigation overall reported the following: Because profiling used bulk unsorted PBMCs, naive and antigen-experienced compartments could not be compared conclusively. Estimates of total diversity from one million sequenced T cells were regarded as lower bounds and underestimates. The long-lived group showed more naive CD4+ T cells, fewer expanded clones and increased TCR diversity than the aged group, suggesting age selection. As age increased, observed TCR beta diversity per million T cells dropped in a roughly linear way, and a significant reduction was already evident by age 40. Because the CMV infection status of the donors was unknown, age-related changes in expanded clonotypes may potentially have been confounded. The percentage of naive T cells measured by flow cytometry correlated strongly with observed TCR beta diversity.

Systemically healthy Caucasian individuals from Russia, over 30 in total and aged roughly 6 to 100 years, were included as donors. Ten milliliters of peripheral blood were drawn from each donor into EDTA-treated Vacutainer tubes. Ficoll-Paque density-gradient centrifugation was used to isolate PBMCs, with at least 6 million obtained per sample. Trizol reagent was used to extract total RNA from the PBMCs, yielding at least 5.5 micrograms per sample. For every donor, flow cytometry on a PBMC aliquot measured the percentage of naive CD45RAhigh/CD27high T cells. The V and J genes are TRBV4-3 and TRBJ2-1; the D gene is possibly TRBD2, with 5 bases matching. Sample: blood. The source is a woman aged 55-70 years in good health. The DNA is TGCGCCAGCAGCCAAACTCGTGGGAGAGGTGAGCAGTTCTTC. It specifies CASSQTRGRGEQFF.